This T cell receptor (beta chain) stems from a study of early stage breast cancer tumors. Study as a whole: Around 10-fold was the mean read coverage per sample.

Sequencing was performed with immunoSEQ multiplex PCR; in TCRdb, only in-frame clones are kept and a portion is missing. This table holds tens of thousands of clones, 60% to 80% found once. Study-wide findings and caveats: Compared with adjacent normal breast tissue, tumors showed roughly 2.5-fold greater T cell density and higher clonality. Unsorted bulk genomic DNA sequencing lacked pairing and functional marker data. Tumor and normal breast were distinguished via blood comparison in 14 of 16 patients.

CDR1 and CDR2 (germline): SGHAT, FQNNGV. The V gene lost 1 base and the J gene lost 5 bases, with 17 bases spanning the gap. This CDR3 comprises 17 residues. A remark on this clone: Its matching antigen is unknown.

The chain couples TRBV11-2 to TRBJ2-2, with D perhaps matching TRBD1 (6 bases). Specimen: blood. The TCR originated in a person in their forties with breast cancer. Here the CDR3 DNA reads TGTGCCAGCAGCTTAGGTATCGGCCAGGGGAAGACCGGGGAGCTGTTTTTT. Protein product: CASSLGIGQGKTGELFF.